These 17 T cell receptor beta chains came from one sample sequenced in a study of Ad26.COV2.S vaccination and SARS-CoV-2 variants. Treatment described: 15 to 20 received Ad26.COV2.S at low or high dose, single or two shots; roughly 5 received placebo; per-sample allocation not given. Samples analyzed were those drawn on day 63 after the first vaccine or placebo injection. Clones were sequenced by immunoSEQ multiplex PCR, and TCRdb holds only the in-frame ones, with some missing. The sample holds about 480,000 clones, around 85% seen once. The sequencing used peripheral blood, collected in a trial of Ad26.COV2.S vaccine versus placebo. Every receptor here comes from a person between 18 and 60 years old who received the Ad26.COV2.S COVID-19 vaccine or a placebo.

The V call is TRBV12-5, the J call TRBJ2-2, with 7 positions matching TRBD1. V was pared by 6 bases and J by 6 bases, with 4 bases of the junction left unmatched. This CDR3 spans 13 amino acids. In germline, CDR1 is LGHNT, CDR2 FRNRAP. DNA for the CDR3: TGTGCTAGTGGGAGGGGACAGTCCGGGGAGCTGTTTTTT. Translation: CASGRGQSGELFF.

V and J are TRBV7-9 and TRBJ2-5, with 9 positions matching TRBD1. The CDR3 covers 14 residues. CDR1 is SEHNR, CDR2 FQNEAQ, per germline (reference sequence). With V trimmed by 5 bases and J by 4 bases, 5 bases remained unmatched. CDR3 DNA: TGTGCCAGCAGCCAGACAGGGGGAGGAGAGACCCAGTACTTC. This encodes CASSQTGGGETQYF. The variable domain in full, with the rest retrieved from reference TRBV7-9 and TRBJ2-5, is DTGVSQNPRHKITKRGQNVTFRCDPISEHNRLYWYRQTLGQGPEFLTYFQNEAQLEKSRLLSDRFSAERPKGSFSTLEIQRTEQGDSAMYLCASSQTGGGETQYFGPGTRLLVL.

This clone came up once. Likely a read error: the CDR3 ends without its conserved phenylalanine or tryptophan. No DNA is shown, since the ends of the CDR3 on it are uncertain; the CDR3 is the one TCRdb lists. V usage is TRBV11-1 and J usage is TRBJ2-2; the D segment call TRBD2 is taken from the table without a DNA check. Per germline, CDR1 SGHAT and CDR2 FQDESV (reference sequence). The CDR3 contains 8 residues when both ends are counted. The CDR3 is CASSPPAP.

This chain connects TRBV3-1 (or the pseudogene TRBV3-2) to TRBJ2-4, with 9 bases that match TRBD1. V shed 3 bases, J shed 5 bases, and the junction held 5 bases outside the gene matches. Germline V gives CDR1 LGHDT, CDR2 YNNKEL (reference sequence). CDR3 size: 15 residues. The CDR3 here is CASSQPGQGQNIQYF. The CDR3 DNA reads TGTGCCAGCAGCCAGCCGGGACAGGGCCAAAACATTCAGTACTTC.

CDR3 in amino acids: CASSPGRSGNTIYF. DNA of the CDR3: TGTGCCAGCAGCCCGGGCCGATCTGGAAACACCATATATTTT. The chain links TRBV11-3 to TRBJ1-3, with no clear D. The length of the CDR3 is 14 residues. V lost 5 bases, J lost 1 base, and 9 bases lay in between. Germline V gives CDR1 SGHNT, CDR2 YENEEA.

The rearrangement joins TRBV6-2 or TRBV6-3 to TRBJ1-6; 7 bases are a match to TRBD1. With V trimmed by 2 bases and J by 11 bases, 15 bases remained unmatched. The CDR3 totals 17 residues. Germline loops: CDR1 MNHEY, CDR2 SVGEGT. This chain's CDR3 is CASSYPRRRTGPPPLHF. The CDR3 DNA reads TGTGCCAGCAGTTACCCACGGAGGAGGACAGGCCCTCCACCCCTCCACTTT.

The CDR3 protein is CASATGGRNNQPQHF. In DNA form, the CDR3 reads TGTGCCAGTGCCACAGGGGGTAGGAACAATCAGCCCCAGCATTTT. The chain couples TRBV19 to TRBJ1-5; 8 positions match TRBD1. This CDR3 region has 15 residues. The ends lost 8 bases at V and 3 bases at J; junction bases unmatched: 9. The germline V gene has CDR1 LNHDA and CDR2 SQIVND (reference sequence).

A single count supports this clone. The chain combines TRBV4-1 with TRBJ2-1; TRBD2 aligns across 8 bases. The germline gives CDR1 MGHRA, CDR2 YSYEKL. The ends lost 3 bases at V and 7 bases at J; junction bases unmatched: 5. The CDR3 spans 14 residues. The CDR3 is CASSHVTSVNEQFF. Here the CDR3 DNA reads TGCGCCAGCAGCCACGTGACTAGCGTGAATGAGCAGTTCTTC.

The chain employs TRBV3-1 (or the pseudogene TRBV3-2) and TRBJ1-1; D may be TRBD1 (5 bases). This CDR3 is 15 amino acids long. The germline CDR1 and CDR2 sequences are LGHDT and YNNKEL (reference sequence). V lost 4 bases to trimming and J lost 4 bases, with 16 bases between them. The CDR3 reads CASSLARGAGTEAFF. The CDR3 DNA is TGTGCCAGCAGCCTTGCTCGCGGGGCGGGCACTGAAGCTTTCTTT.

The chain combines TRBV6-6 with TRBJ2-2; no clear D. The CDR3 has 15 amino acids. The V gene's germline CDR1 is MNHNY and CDR2 SVGAGI (reference sequence). Trimming took off 0 bases at V and 4 bases at J, with 9 bases between the two ends. The CDR3 sequence: CASSYSRQSTGELFF. DNA for the CDR3: TGTGCCAGCAGTTACTCGCGGCAGTCCACCGGGGAGCTGTTTTTT.

The CDR3 here is CASSYWRVYEQYF. The CDR3 nucleotides are TGTGCCAGCAGTTATTGGCGGGTCTACGAGCAGTACTTC. The chain recombines TRBV6-2 or TRBV6-3 with TRBJ2-7, with D possibly being TRBD2 (5 bases). CDR3 size: 13 residues. The V gene's germline CDR1 is MNHEY and CDR2 SVGEGT. The V end lost 3 bases, the J end lost 3 bases, and 9 bases lay between the germline ends.

This rearrangement joins TRBV30 to TRBJ2-1, with 11 positions matching TRBD2. J lost 1 base, V lost 0 bases, and 17 bases had no gene match. The CDR3 contains 21 residues. Looked up from germline, CDR1 is GTSNPN and CDR2 is SVGIG (reference sequence). CDR3 sequence: CAWSVDPFLAGGPGSYNEQFF. The CDR3 DNA is TGTGCCTGGAGTGTAGACCCCTTCCTAGCGGGAGGCCCCGGGTCCTACAATGAGCAGTTCTTC.

The chain joins TRBV11-3 to TRBJ2-3, with D unclear. CDR1 and CDR2 (germline): SGHNT, YENEEA. This CDR3 contains 14 residues. Trimming stripped 5 bases from V and 0 bases from J, with 9 bases between. CDR3 nucleotides: TGTGCCAGCAGCCCCGAGCCTAGCACAGATACGCAGTATTTT. This encodes CASSPEPSTDTQYF.

This clone occurred a few times. This chain connects TRBV7-3 to TRBJ2-1; no reliable D call. Germline V CDR1 and CDR2: SGHTA, FQGTGA. The length of the CDR3 is 14 residues. The V gene lost 0 bases and the J gene lost 5 bases, with 8 bases spanning the gap. The CDR3 region is CASSLTGPNNEQFF. The CDR3 DNA reads as TGTGCCAGCAGCTTAACTGGTCCGAACAATGAGCAGTTCTTC.

This chain uses TRBV28 with TRBJ2-2; unclear D gene. Germline V CDR1 and CDR2: MDHEN, SYDVKM. The V end was cut by 2 bases, the J end by 1 base, with 8 bases between. CDR3 length: 15 residues. The CDR3 sequence is CASSLVKGNTGELFF. The CDR3 region has the DNA TGTGCCAGCAGTTTAGTTAAAGGGAACACCGGGGAGCTGTTTTTT.

The chain carries TRBV15 and TRBJ2-7; D remains ambiguous. The germline gives CDR1 LNHNV, CDR2 YYDKDF (reference sequence). V was pared by 6 bases and J by 3 bases, with 9 bases between. The CDR3 totals 12 residues. CDR3 sequence (DNA): TGTGCCACCAGTACGACTGGCTACGAGCAGTACTTC. Its translation is CATSTTGYEQYF.

This chain links TRBV9 with TRBJ2-2; 11 bases agree with TRBD2. Trimming removed 7 bases from V and 2 bases from J; junction bases left unmatched: 10. The CDR3 totals 17 residues. From germline, CDR1 is SGDLS and CDR2 YYNGEE. As DNA, the CDR3 is TGTGCCAGCGGGACTAGGACTAGCGGGCCCAACACCGGGGAGCTGTTTTTT. Translation: CASGTRTSGPNTGELFF.